This T cell receptor beta chain was profiled in a study of cytomegalovirus exposure and HLA in healthy donors. The PCR contained 60 Vbeta and 13 Jbeta primers. Clones were sequenced by immunoSEQ multiplex PCR, and TCRdb holds only the in-frame ones, with some missing. The table lists some 200,000 clones, 77% of them singletons. This clone appeared a few times. Antigen: not known. Study results and limitations: Three CMV-associated chains were confirmed in vitro to be specific for CMV antigens. Later findings reportedly placed an Asian-associated ancestry cluster below the roughly 690-donor mean for N-insertions.

V lost 6 bases and J lost 2; bases outside the gene matches: 8. The CDR3 loop spans 15 amino acids. CDR1 and CDR2 (germline): LNHDA, SQIVND (reference sequence). This chain uses TRBV19 with TRBJ2-7; 9 nucleotides agree with TRBD1. The sample consisted of PBMCs. This clonotype originated in a woman aged 55-69 years in good health and CMV-seropositive. CDR3 DNA: TGTGCCAGTAGCCGCACAGGGGGCATGGCCTACGAGCAGTACTTC. This codes for CASSRTGGMAYEQYF.